The clone carrying this T cell receptor (beta chain) came up many times. Its specificity is not known. This beta chain is off target for a library built for alpha chains, so its abundance means little. TCRdb independently ran MiXCR on the 5' RACE reads; one entry per CDR3 protein. This table holds about 11,000 distinct CDR3 sequences, 4% to 6.5% found once. Time point of the sample: sample taken at primary tumor resection. Whole RNA came from tumor, nontumor lung or frozen PBMC and was sequenced without being sorted. The entry originates in a study of spatial heterogeneity in lung cancer. General observations from the study: The number of expanded tumor alpha and beta chains correlated with mutation number.

The sample here was lung tumor tissue, taken at surgery. The TCR sequence derives from a male donor with early-stage non-small cell lung cancer.

CDR3 nucleotide sequence: TGCGCCAGCAGCCTGACAGACCTAGCGGGAGGGCGTCGAGATACGCAGTATTTT. Its translation: CASSLTDLAGGRRDTQYF. The chain recombines TRBV5-1 with TRBJ2-3; 12 nucleotides agree with TRBD2. Germline CDR1 reads SGHRS; CDR2 reads YFSETQ. Trimming cost V 4 bases and J 5 bases; bases outside gene matches: 14. The CDR3 has 18 residues.